The rows below give T cell receptor beta chains drawn from one sample of a study of cytomegalovirus exposure and HLA in healthy donors. The assay was immunoSEQ multiplex PCR, and TCRdb's table has in-frame clones only and misses some. The sample contains about 140,000 clones, 73% of which appear only once. Sequencing was carried out using PBMCs. The receptors derive from a human donor in good health. The CDR3 runs from the conserved cysteine through the conserved F or W. The order of the fields is CDR3 length, D gene, clone size, J gene, V gene, CDR3 DNA, CDR3 protein. A D gene is named only where the DNA matches it firmly. Rows give clone size only sometimes, using once, few, many, or a class for an expanded clone.

>14|TRBD1|NA|TRBJ1-5|TRBV15
TGTGCCACAGGTAGGGACAGGGGGAATCAGCCCCAGCATTTT
CATGRDRGNQPQHF
>13|TRBD1|NA|TRBJ1-5|TRBV28
TGTGCCAGCAGAGGACAGGGGGTTAGGGCCCAGCATTTT
CASRGQGVRAQHF
>14|NA|NA|TRBJ2-2|TRBV6-5
TGTGCCAGCACCCCTACGTCGAACACCGGGGAGCTGTTTTTT
CASTPTSNTGELFF
>16|TRBD1|once|TRBJ1-1|TRBV15
TGTGCCACCAGCAGGACGACAGGGACGGCGGGCACTGAAGCTTTCTTT
CATSRTTGTAGTEAFF
>16|TRBD2|NA|TRBJ2-3|TRBV11-3
TGTGCCAGCAGCTTGTACATAGCGGGAGTTCCGGATACGCAGTATTTT
CASSLYIAGVPDTQYF
>12|NA|NA|TRBJ2-3|TRBV2
TGTGCCAGCATGTCCGGGACAGATACGCAGTATTTT
CASMSGTDTQYF
>14|NA|once|TRBJ2-1|TRBV5-1
TGCGCCAGCAGCCCCACAACTAGCCCCAATGAGCAGTTCTTC
CASSPTTSPNEQFF
>14|NA|NA|TRBJ1-5|TRBV6-1
TGTGCCAGCAGTTGGGGAGGCGGCAATCAGCCCCAGCATTTT
CASSWGGGNQPQHF
>15|TRBD1|NA|TRBJ2-7|TRBV4-1
TGCGCCAGCAGCCAAGAGACAGGGTTCTCCTACGAGCAGTACTTC
CASSQETGFSYEQYF
>16|TRBD1|NA|TRBJ2-7|TRBV6-6
TGTGCCAGCAGTCCCCGCCGGGACAGAAACTCCTACGAGCAGTACTTC
CASSPRRDRNSYEQYF
>16|TRBD2|NA|TRBJ2-7|TRBV6-1
TGTGCCAGCAGTGAACTCCTAGCGGGGGGAAGCTACGAGCAGTACTTC
CASSELLAGGSYEQYF
>14|NA|few|TRBJ1-3|TRBV7-2
TGTGCCAGCAGCTGGGGCCTATCTGGAAACACCATATATTTT
CASSWGLSGNTIYF
>15|TRBD2|NA|TRBJ2-7|TRBV27
TGTGCCAGCAGTCTGGGGGGGGGAGGGCATTACGAGCAGTACTTC
CASSLGGGGHYEQYF
>12|NA|few|TRBJ1-1|TRBV19
TGTGCCAGTAGTTTTGACTACACTGAAGCTTTCTTT
CASSFDYTEAFF
>15|NA|NA|TRBJ2-1|TRBV27
TGTGCCAGCAGTTTATCCAGGGTCCACAGCAATGAGCAGTTCTTC
CASSLSRVHSNEQFF
>16|TRBD1|NA|TRBJ1-3|TRBV28
TGTGCCAGCAGTGCCTTGAGACAGGGATACGGAAACACCATATATTTT
CASSALRQGYGNTIYF
>13|NA|few|TRBJ2-7|TRBV5-1
TGCGCCAGCAGCTTGGTGGCGGGCTACGAGCAGTACTTC
CASSLVAGYEQYF
>13|NA|NA|TRBJ2-1|TRBV7-9
TGTGCCAGCAGCTTTCCGCAGTACAATGAGCAGTTCTTC
CASSFPQYNEQFF
>15|NA|few|TRBJ2-1|TRBV27
TGTGCCAGCAGTTTTATCCCCGCTAGAAACAATGAGCAGTTCTTC
CASSFIPARNNEQFF
>21|TRBD2|NA|TRBJ2-1|TRBV28
TGTGCCAGCAGTTTTGTACTAGCGGGAGGGCTAATGGGAGGGTCCTACAATGAGCAGTTCTTC
CASSFVLAGGLMGGSYNEQFF
>14|NA|NA|TRBJ1-4|TRBV18
TGTGCCAGCTCCCCGCTGCGGAATAATGAAAAACTGTTTTTT
CASSPLRNNEKLFF
>12|NA|once|TRBJ2-2|TRBV2
TGTGTTACGGAGGTGAACACCGGGGAGCTGTTTTTT
CVTEVNTGELFF
>15|NA|NA|TRBJ1-6|TRBV28
TGTGCCAGCAGTTTACTGTCGCCGGGAAATTCACCCCTCCACTTT
CASSLLSPGNSPLHF
>16|NA|NA|TRBJ2-7|TRBV27
TGTGCCAGCAGTCCGGCACTAGGGGGTATAGCCTACGAGCAGTACTTC
CASSPALGGIAYEQYF
>15|NA|NA|TRBJ1-6|TRBV28
TGTGCCAGCAGTTTATGGCAGGGGACGGGTTCACCCCTCCACTTT
CASSLWQGTGSPLHF
>12|NA|NA|TRBJ2-1|TRBV4-1
TGCGCCAGCAGCCAAGGAGACAATGAGCAGTTCTTC
CASSQGDNEQFF
>13|NA|NA|TRBJ1-1|TRBV2
TGTGCCAGCAGGGATACAGGGAACACTGAAGCTTTCTTT
CASRDTGNTEAFF
>12|NA|NA|TRBJ2-7|TRBV2
TGTGCCAGCAGTGATGGTGGGCTCGAGCAGTACTTC
CASSDGGLEQYF
>13|TRBD1|NA|TRBJ2-7|TRBV4-1
TGCGCCAGCAGCCAAAGGGACAGCTACGAGCAGTACTTC
CASSQRDSYEQYF
>11|TRBD2|NA|TRBJ2-3|TRBV2
TGTGCCAGCACCACTAGCGGGGGGGCCGTTTTT
CASTTSGGAVF
>16|NA|NA|TRBJ1-3|TRBV5-4
TGTGCCAGCAGAGACAGGACAGACCACTCTGGAAACACCATATATTTT
CASRDRTDHSGNTIYF
>14|NA|NA|TRBJ2-7|TRBV4-2
TGTGCCAGCAGCCCCTCGCGGGGATCCCACGAGCAGTACTTC
CASSPSRGSHEQYF
>12|NA|few|TRBJ1-1|TRBV5-6
TGTGCCAGCAGCTTGGCAGGGTCTGAAGCTTTCTTT
CASSLAGSEAFF
>15|NA|once|TRBJ1-1|TRBV11-2
TGTGCCAGCAGCTTAGTCGGCAGGGAATACACTGAAGCTTTCTTT
CASSLVGREYTEAFF
>16|TRBD2|NA|TRBJ2-3|TRBV5-1
TGCGCCAGCAGCAGGACTAGCGGGGGGATCACAGATACGCAGTATTTT
CASSRTSGGITDTQYF
>14|NA|NA|TRBJ2-5|TRBV2
TGTGCCAGCGCGAACTGGGACTTCCAAGAGACCCAGTACTTC
CASANWDFQETQYF
>14|TRBD1|NA|TRBJ2-5|TRBV9
TGTGCCAGCAGCGTAGGAGGACAGGGCGAGACCCAGTACTTC
CASSVGGQGETQYF
>18|TRBD1|NA|TRBJ1-6|TRBV2
TGTGCCACCCGCTCAACACTTCTAGGGGGCAAGCATAATTCACCCCTCCACTTT
CATRSTLLGGKHNSPLHF
>14|NA|NA|TRBJ1-2|TRBV5-6
TGTGCCAGCAGCTTGGCGTCTGGAGCCTATGGCTACACCTTC
CASSLASGAYGYTF
>15|TRBD1|NA|TRBJ1-2|TRBV7-3
TGTGCCAGCAGCCCCCGGACAGGGGACAACTATGGCTACACCTTC
CASSPRTGDNYGYTF
>15|NA|NA|TRBJ1-6|TRBV6-1
TGTGCCAGCAGTGAAATGGCAGGGGAAGGCTCACCCCTCCACTTT
CASSEMAGEGSPLHF
>14|NA|NA|TRBJ1-4|TRBV15
TGTGCCACCAGCAGAGACAGGGGTGGTGAAAAACTGTTTTTT
CATSRDRGGEKLFF
>17|TRBD2|NA|TRBJ2-3|TRBV7-9
TGTGCCAGCAGCTTGACTAGCGGAGCGCTTAGCACAGATACGCAGTATTTT
CASSLTSGALSTDTQYF
>16|NA|NA|TRBJ1-1|TRBV19
TGTGCCAGTACCCACGTGGCGGGGGGATCCCCTATTGAAGCTTTCTTT
CASTHVAGGSPIEAFF
>14|TRBD1|NA|TRBJ2-7|TRBV29-1
TGCAGCGTTGTGGAGCGGGACAGGGGCTACGAGCAGTACTTC
CSVVERDRGYEQYF
>13|NA|once|TRBJ2-7|TRBV11-3
TGTGCCAGCAGCCTCCTGAGAGGGCTTGAGCAGTACTTC
CASSLLRGLEQYF
>13|NA|NA|TRBJ2-1|TRBV25-1
TGTGCCAGCGGGGACGGGGGAAGGAGTGAGCAGTTCTTC
CASGDGGRSEQFF
>13|TRBD1|NA|TRBJ1-2|TRBV6-1
TGTGCCAGCAGCCAGGGGGCATCCTATGGCTACACCTTC
CASSQGASYGYTF
>14|NA|once|TRBJ1-5|TRBV27
TGTGCCAGCAGTTTTCAGCAGGGCCATCAGCCCCAGCATTTT
CASSFQQGHQPQHF